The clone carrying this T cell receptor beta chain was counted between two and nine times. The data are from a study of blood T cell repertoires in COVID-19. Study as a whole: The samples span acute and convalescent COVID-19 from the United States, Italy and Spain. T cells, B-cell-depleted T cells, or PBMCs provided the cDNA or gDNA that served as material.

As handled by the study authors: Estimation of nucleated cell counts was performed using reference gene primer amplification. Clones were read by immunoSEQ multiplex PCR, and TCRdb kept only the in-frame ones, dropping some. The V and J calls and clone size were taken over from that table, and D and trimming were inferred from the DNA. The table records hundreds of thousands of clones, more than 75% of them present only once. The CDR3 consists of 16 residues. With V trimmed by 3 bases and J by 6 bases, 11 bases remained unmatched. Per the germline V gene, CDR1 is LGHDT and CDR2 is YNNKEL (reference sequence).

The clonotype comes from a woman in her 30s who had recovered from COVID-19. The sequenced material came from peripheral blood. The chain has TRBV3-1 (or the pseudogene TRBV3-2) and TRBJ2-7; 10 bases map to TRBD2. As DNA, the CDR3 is TGTGCCAGCAGCCATTGGACTAGCGGACTCGCTTCCGAGCAGTACTTC. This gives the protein CASSHWTSGLASEQYF.